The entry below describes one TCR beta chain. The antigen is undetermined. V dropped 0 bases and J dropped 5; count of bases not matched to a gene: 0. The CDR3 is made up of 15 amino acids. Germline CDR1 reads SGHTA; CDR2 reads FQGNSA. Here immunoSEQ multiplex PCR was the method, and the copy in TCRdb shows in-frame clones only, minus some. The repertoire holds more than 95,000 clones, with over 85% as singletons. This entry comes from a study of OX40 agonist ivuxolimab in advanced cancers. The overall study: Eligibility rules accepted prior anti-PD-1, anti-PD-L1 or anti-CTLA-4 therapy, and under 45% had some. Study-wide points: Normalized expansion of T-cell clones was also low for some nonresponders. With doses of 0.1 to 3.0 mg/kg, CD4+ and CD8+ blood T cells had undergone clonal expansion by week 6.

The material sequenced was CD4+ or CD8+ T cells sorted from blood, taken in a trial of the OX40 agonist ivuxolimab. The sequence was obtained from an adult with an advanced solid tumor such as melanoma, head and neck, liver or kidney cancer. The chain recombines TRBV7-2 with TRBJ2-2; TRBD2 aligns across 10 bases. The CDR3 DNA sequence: TGTGCCAGCAGCTTAGCACTAGCGGGAACCGGGGAGCTGTTTTTT. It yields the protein CASSLALAGTGELFF.